This TCR beta chain stems from a study of shared clonotypes between healthy human individuals (dated by TCRdb to 2019 to 2021). Broadly, across the study: The cohort comprised two women and a few men aged 18 to 49 years. For each donor, CD4 naive and CD4 memory were each run on three plates, CD8 naive on two plates, and CD8 memory on one plate. Libraries were prepared and TCR repertoires were sequenced by different laboratories using diverse techniques, in order to increase sequencing depth and limit assay-specific biases. Between about 0.94 and 10 billion PBMCs per donor were obtained by leukapheresis. To estimate repertoire size and how much clonotype sharing occurs between individuals, the study deeply sequenced the blood TCR repertoires of about 5 healthy adults.

The donors were healthy, HIV-negative adults who had no recently reported acute infections or vaccinations. Every donor was a Caucasian adult residing in Nashville, Tennessee, USA. CD4+ T cells were enriched by magnetic negative selection; naive cells were then positively selected on CD45RA, and the negative fraction formed the memory subset. After blood collection by leukapheresis, PBMCs were isolated using Ficoll-Histopaque density gradient centrifugation and then cryopreserved in the vapor phase of liquid nitrogen. Analytical flow cytometry was used to check the purity and quantity of each magnetically sorted T cell population. Each sorted fraction had its genomic DNA isolated and then quantified by UV absorbance on a Nanodrop 2000c. Using the deep immunoSEQ assay, multiplex PCR amplified TCR CDR3 regions from genomic DNA. For each cell subset, the extracted genomic DNA was distributed evenly across all wells of several immunoSEQ 96-well plates, and each plate served as one replicate. For sorted subsets, around 0.2 ug of genomic DNA, equivalent to around 30,000 T cell genomes, went into each replicate PCR. Purified libraries were measured with a Qubit 3.0 fluorometer, size-checked on a Bioanalyzer 2100, and measured again with the KAPA Library Quantification kit. Each immunoSEQ 96-well plate was sequenced on its own single-read 150-cycle Illumina NextSeq 550 flow cell. Per the source publication's procedure: The immunoSEQ output contained only junctional sequences without quality scores, so filtering could not match that applied to full-length reads. To assign V/J genes and CDR3, sequences were annotated against IMGT germline references using PyIR, a Python wrapper for IgBLAST v1.9. Reads with weak V/J assignments (E-value above 1e-6), missing CDR3, stop codons, out-of-frame junctions, or ambiguous translated residues were removed. V3J clonotypes were defined as sequences sharing an identical inferred V gene, J gene, and CDR3 amino acid sequence. The percentage overlap between two repertoires was calculated by dividing the number of shared unique clonotypes by the size of the smaller repertoire. RTK rarefaction, the Chao1 estimator, and Recon v2.1 estimates of unobserved clonotypes were used to assess repertoire richness. OLGA was used to compute generation probabilities for all TCRbeta clonotypes that the gDNA method yielded from a few donors. TCRdb took over this immuneACCESS table, retaining in-frame rearrangements with V and J assigned. Such tables are incomplete; in checked studies, under half of the missing clones stem from an unresolved V gene, and the remainder is unexplained. That table supplies the V and J calls and clone size; D and trimming were determined from the DNA. The sample table records some 1,400,000 clones; roughly 96% of these occur just once. The ten largest clones add up to roughly 1.2% of the sample.

Of note for this clone: Its recognized antigen is unknown. Base quality data are lacking; no much larger clone is found one base away.

V and J are trimmed by 5 bases and 3 bases, and the gene matches miss 6 bases of the junction. The germline V gene (reference sequence) gives CDR1 as MNHEY and CDR2 as SMNVEV. The cysteine opens and the phenylalanine closes a CDR3 of 15 amino acids. Only the CDR3 portion is preserved as DNA: 45 bases, with reading frame beginning at the first base. What the work shows at the level of the full study, not this receptor alone: Higher generation probabilities were observed for clonotypes shared by all four sorted-subset donors than for non-shared clonotypes. When a few donors were compared, the shared fraction of clonotypes was 5% to 6.5% for naive CD4, about 4% for naive CD8, 2.3% for memory CD4, and 0.35% to 0.4% for memory CD8. Because the study included only a small number of donors, the genetic and exposure-history diversity represented was limited. Based on pairwise subsampling, the degree of clonotype sharing among donors was expected to be affected by sequencing depth. Sampling was limited to blood, and TCR repertoires in tissue likely differ from TCR repertoires in blood. Rarefaction of sorted-subset datasets indicated incomplete sequencing despite the large sequencing depth. Naive subsets generally had larger estimated clonotype richness than memory subsets.

The chain was built from TRBV27 and TRBJ2-7; TRBD1 fits 11 bases in the junction. Sequenced material: naive CD4+ T cells sorted from blood. This specimen's cell subset or site label, interpreted: CD45RA+ positively selected. This sequence originates from a man aged 30 to 45 in good health. The CDR3 corresponds to CASSRRTGGLYEQYF. The sequence in DNA is TGTGCCAGCAGTCGACGGACAGGGGGCCTCTACGAGCAGTACTTC.